Listed below are T cell receptor beta chains from one sample, sequenced in a study of blood T cell repertoires in COVID-19. Using immunoSEQ multiplex PCR, the repertoire was profiled, and TCRdb retains in-frame clones only, with some absent. The sample includes fewer than 300,000 clones, 75% to 90% of them seen just once. The sequenced sample was peripheral blood. The receptors come from a human donor in a cohort sampled during active COVID-19. The CDR3 runs from the conserved cysteine through the conserved F or W. Fields, in order: D gene, J gene, CDR3 length, V gene, clone size, CDR3 protein, CDR3 DNA. A D gene is named only where the DNA matches it firmly. Size values are once, few and many counts, or a class for expanded clones, and some rows have none.

d_gene: TRBD1; j_gene: TRBJ1-1; len: 14; v_gene: TRBV18; abundance: NA; CDR3aa: CASCQGALNTEAFF; CDR3nt: TGTGCCAGCTGCCAGGGGGCGTTGAACACTGAAGCTTTCTTT
d_gene: TRBD1; j_gene: TRBJ2-5; len: 14; v_gene: TRBV6-5; abundance: NA; CDR3aa: CASSSDRGKETQYF; CDR3nt: TGTGCCAGCAGTTCGGACAGGGGCAAAGAGACCCAGTACTTC
d_gene: TRBD2; j_gene: TRBJ2-5; len: 15; v_gene: TRBV7-9; abundance: NA; CDR3aa: CASSLVMTSEETQYF; CDR3nt: TGTGCCAGCAGCTTAGTTATGACTAGCGAGGAGACCCAGTACTTC
d_gene: TRBD2; j_gene: TRBJ2-3; len: 17; v_gene: TRBV4-2; abundance: NA; CDR3aa: CASSPLLAGGLSDTQYF; CDR3nt: TGTGCCAGCAGCCCACTACTAGCGGGGGGTTTGTCAGATACGCAGTATTTT
d_gene: NA; j_gene: TRBJ1-5; len: 14; v_gene: TRBV27; abundance: NA; CDR3aa: CASSPVGYQRPQHF; CDR3nt: TGTGCCAGCAGTCCGGTCGGGTATCAGAGGCCCCAGCATTTT
d_gene: NA; j_gene: TRBJ2-7; len: 13; v_gene: TRBV12-3/TRBV12-4; abundance: NA; CDR3aa: CASGSGYTYEQYF; CDR3nt: TGTGCCAGCGGGTCAGGGTACACCTACGAGCAGTACTTC
d_gene: TRBD1; j_gene: TRBJ2-2; len: 13; v_gene: TRBV3-1/TRBV3-2; abundance: NA; CDR3aa: CASGTGGTGELFF; CDR3nt: TGTGCCAGCGGGACAGGGGGCACCGGGGAGCTGTTTTTT
d_gene: NA; j_gene: TRBJ1-1; len: 13; v_gene: TRBV7-2; abundance: NA; CDR3aa: CASSKTRGTEAFF; CDR3nt: TGTGCCAGCAGCAAAACTAGGGGGACTGAAGCTTTCTTT
d_gene: NA; j_gene: TRBJ1-2; len: 11; v_gene: TRBV29-1; abundance: NA; CDR3aa: CSSAVADGYTF; CDR3nt: TGCAGCTCTGCGGTTGCTGATGGCTACACCTTC
d_gene: TRBD1; j_gene: TRBJ2-5; len: 13; v_gene: TRBV19; abundance: NA; CDR3aa: CASKTRGQETQYF; CDR3nt: TGTGCCAGCAAGACCAGGGGGCAAGAGACCCAGTACTTC
d_gene: NA; j_gene: TRBJ1-1; len: 16; v_gene: TRBV5-6; abundance: NA; CDR3aa: CASSFRGLLRGTEAFF; CDR3nt: TGTGCCAGCAGCTTCCGGGGACTCTTAAGGGGCACTGAAGCTTTCTTT
d_gene: TRBD1; j_gene: TRBJ2-7; len: 14; v_gene: TRBV28; abundance: NA; CDR3aa: CASSPPGTGYEQYF; CDR3nt: TGTGCCAGCAGCCCCCCCGGGACAGGGTACGAGCAGTACTTC
d_gene: TRBD1; j_gene: TRBJ1-2; len: 14; v_gene: TRBV2; abundance: few; CDR3aa: CASSTQQGARGYTF; CDR3nt: TGTGCCAGCAGCACCCAACAGGGGGCGCGCGGCTACACCTTC
d_gene: NA; j_gene: TRBJ1-1; len: 13; v_gene: TRBV6-5; abundance: NA; CDR3aa: CASSYSRAGVAFF; CDR3nt: TGTGCCAGCAGTTACTCGAGGGCGGGGGTAGCTTTCTTT
d_gene: TRBD2; j_gene: TRBJ2-7; len: 13; v_gene: TRBV10-3; abundance: NA; CDR3aa: CAVWGEGEREQYF; CDR3nt: TGTGCCGTCTGGGGGGAGGGTGAGCGGGAGCAGTACTTC
d_gene: NA; j_gene: TRBJ2-1; len: 12; v_gene: TRBV12-3/TRBV12-4; abundance: NA; CDR3aa: CASSFRENEQFF; CDR3nt: TGTGCCAGCAGTTTTCGGGAGAATGAGCAGTTCTTC
d_gene: TRBD1; j_gene: TRBJ2-2; len: 15; v_gene: TRBV2; abundance: NA; CDR3aa: CASSPRTGSTGELFF; CDR3nt: TGTGCCAGCAGTCCCAGGACAGGGAGCACCGGGGAGCTGTTTTTT
d_gene: TRBD2; j_gene: TRBJ2-1; len: 15; v_gene: TRBV5-1; abundance: NA; CDR3aa: CASSFSGSFFDEQFF; CDR3nt: TGCGCCAGCAGCTTTAGCGGGAGTTTCTTCGATGAGCAGTTCTTC
d_gene: NA; j_gene: TRBJ2-2; len: 12; v_gene: TRBV19; abundance: NA; CDR3aa: CASIARAGELFF; CDR3nt: TGTGCCAGTATCGCCCGAGCCGGGGAGCTGTTTTTT
d_gene: TRBD2; j_gene: TRBJ2-5; len: 16; v_gene: TRBV5-1; abundance: NA; CDR3aa: CASSLAGRGGAQTQYF; CDR3nt: TGCGCCAGCAGCTTGGCAGGGCGGGGGGGCGCACAGACCCAGTACTTC
d_gene: NA; j_gene: TRBJ2-1; len: 13; v_gene: TRBV24-1; abundance: few; CDR3aa: CATSDFRDNEQFF; CDR3nt: TGTGCCACCAGTGATTTCCGGGACAATGAGCAGTTCTTC
d_gene: TRBD1; j_gene: TRBJ2-7; len: 21; v_gene: TRBV3-1/TRBV3-2; abundance: NA; CDR3aa: CASSQTDGGQGATPGSYEQYF; CDR3nt: TGTGCCAGCAGCCAAACTGACGGGGGACAGGGGGCTACACCGGGGTCCTACGAGCAGTACTTC
d_gene: NA; j_gene: TRBJ1-5; len: 16; v_gene: TRBV5-1; abundance: NA; CDR3aa: CASSLAPGGSNQPQHF; CDR3nt: TGCGCCAGCAGCTTGGCTCCGGGGGGTAGCAATCAGCCCCAGCATTTT
d_gene: TRBD1; j_gene: TRBJ1-6; len: 15; v_gene: TRBV9; abundance: NA; CDR3aa: CASSGQGSYNSPLHF; CDR3nt: TGTGCCAGCAGCGGACAGGGCAGCTATAATTCACCCCTCCACTTT
d_gene: NA; j_gene: TRBJ1-1; len: 13; v_gene: TRBV15; abundance: NA; CDR3aa: CATSSRVSPEAFF; CDR3nt: TGTGCCACCAGCAGCCGGGTCTCCCCTGAAGCTTTCTTT
d_gene: TRBD1; j_gene: TRBJ1-2; len: 16; v_gene: TRBV7-9; abundance: few; CDR3aa: CASSNFPGQGRVGYTF; CDR3nt: TGTGCCAGCAGCAACTTCCCGGGACAGGGGCGGGTTGGCTACACCTTC
d_gene: TRBD1; j_gene: TRBJ1-4; len: 15; v_gene: TRBV7-2; abundance: NA; CDR3aa: CASSFTGGGNEKLFF; CDR3nt: TGTGCCAGCAGCTTTACAGGGGGCGGTAATGAAAAACTGTTTTTT
d_gene: NA; j_gene: TRBJ2-1; len: 14; v_gene: TRBV18; abundance: NA; CDR3aa: CASSPTQGRNEQFF; CDR3nt: TGTGCCAGCTCACCAACACAGGGGAGGAATGAGCAGTTCTTC
d_gene: TRBD1; j_gene: TRBJ2-5; len: 15; v_gene: TRBV5-8; abundance: NA; CDR3aa: CASSFDRGRRETQYF; CDR3nt: TGTGCCAGCAGCTTTGACAGGGGGCGCCGAGAGACCCAGTACTTC
d_gene: NA; j_gene: TRBJ2-5; len: 14; v_gene: TRBV5-1; abundance: NA; CDR3aa: CASSLAGLQETQYF; CDR3nt: TGCGCCAGCAGCTTGGCGGGACTCCAAGAGACCCAGTACTTC
d_gene: NA; j_gene: TRBJ2-7; len: 15; v_gene: TRBV18; abundance: NA; CDR3aa: CASSPRGRPTYEQYF; CDR3nt: TGTGCCAGCTCACCCCGAGGGCGGCCGACCTACGAGCAGTACTTC
d_gene: TRBD1; j_gene: TRBJ1-1; len: 14; v_gene: TRBV6-5; abundance: once; CDR3aa: CASCRDSSNTEAFF; CDR3nt: TGTGCCAGCTGCCGGGACAGCTCGAACACTGAAGCTTTCTTT
d_gene: TRBD1; j_gene: TRBJ2-2; len: 16; v_gene: TRBV19; abundance: NA; CDR3aa: CASSLGTGGVTGELFF; CDR3nt: TGTGCCAGTAGTCTCGGGACAGGGGGCGTCACCGGGGAGCTGTTTTTT
d_gene: TRBD2; j_gene: TRBJ2-7; len: 15; v_gene: TRBV6-2/TRBV6-3; abundance: NA; CDR3aa: CASSSGTRRSYEQYF; CDR3nt: TGTGCCAGCAGCAGCGGGACTAGGAGATCGTACGAGCAGTACTTC
d_gene: TRBD1; j_gene: TRBJ2-7; len: 14; v_gene: TRBV6-6; abundance: NA; CDR3aa: CASSFGTGGYEQYF; CDR3nt: TGTGCCAGCAGTTTCGGGACAGGGGGTTACGAGCAGTACTTC
d_gene: TRBD2; j_gene: TRBJ2-1; len: 14; v_gene: TRBV5-1; abundance: NA; CDR3aa: CASSRTSAANEQFF; CDR3nt: TGCGCCAGCAGCAGGACTAGCGCCGCCAATGAGCAGTTCTTC
d_gene: NA; j_gene: TRBJ2-6; len: 16; v_gene: TRBV5-8; abundance: NA; CDR3aa: CASSLVRSSGANVLTF; CDR3nt: TGTGCCAGCAGCTTGGTGCGGTCCTCTGGGGCCAACGTCCTGACTTTC
d_gene: NA; j_gene: TRBJ2-2; len: 19; v_gene: TRBV24-1; abundance: NA; CDR3aa: CATSGTVPSLIREPGELFF; CDR3nt: TGTGCCACCTCCGGAACTGTACCTTCCCTCATTAGGGAGCCCGGGGAGCTGTTTTTT
d_gene: TRBD2; j_gene: TRBJ2-7; len: 15; v_gene: TRBV5-1; abundance: NA; CDR3aa: CASSTTSGVSYEQYF; CDR3nt: TGCGCCAGCAGCACGACTAGCGGGGTCTCCTACGAGCAGTACTTC
d_gene: NA; j_gene: TRBJ1-1; len: 14; v_gene: TRBV7-9; abundance: NA; CDR3aa: CASSTSDILTEAFF; CDR3nt: TGTGCCAGCAGCACGTCAGACATCTTGACTGAAGCTTTCTTT
d_gene: TRBD2; j_gene: TRBJ2-3; len: 16; v_gene: TRBV24-1; abundance: NA; CDR3aa: CATSDRTSGSTDTQYF; CDR3nt: TGTGCCACCAGTGATCGGACTAGCGGTAGCACAGATACGCAGTATTTT
d_gene: TRBD2; j_gene: TRBJ2-1; len: 16; v_gene: TRBV5-6; abundance: NA; CDR3aa: CASSLVRRERYNEQFF; CDR3nt: TGTGCCAGCAGCTTGGTACGGCGGGAGAGGTATAATGAGCAGTTCTTC
d_gene: NA; j_gene: TRBJ1-2; len: 12; v_gene: TRBV29-1; abundance: few; CDR3aa: CSVETEAYGYTF; CDR3nt: TGCAGCGTGGAGACAGAAGCTTATGGCTACACCTTC
d_gene: TRBD2; j_gene: TRBJ2-7; len: 16; v_gene: TRBV29-1; abundance: NA; CDR3aa: CSVVGGDSGVTYEQYF; CDR3nt: TGCAGCGTTGTGGGGGGGGACTCAGGAGTAACCTACGAGCAGTACTTC
d_gene: TRBD2; j_gene: TRBJ2-5; len: 14; v_gene: TRBV3-1/TRBV3-2; abundance: NA; CDR3aa: CASSQTSGGETQYF; CDR3nt: TGTGCCAGCAGCCAAACCAGCGGGGGAGAGACCCAGTACTTC
d_gene: NA; j_gene: TRBJ2-2; len: 18; v_gene: TRBV28; abundance: NA; CDR3aa: CASSSEDRAHGGTGELFF; CDR3nt: TGTGCCAGCAGTTCCGAAGACAGGGCCCACGGGGGTACCGGGGAGCTGTTTTTT
d_gene: NA; j_gene: TRBJ1-1; len: 13; v_gene: TRBV11-2; abundance: NA; CDR3aa: CASSLGLNTEAFF; CDR3nt: TGTGCCAGCAGCTTAGGTCTAAACACTGAAGCTTTCTTT
d_gene: NA; j_gene: TRBJ2-1; len: 14; v_gene: TRBV7-9; abundance: NA; CDR3aa: CASSFITGFEEQFF; CDR3nt: TGTGCCAGCAGCTTCATTACGGGATTCGAAGAGCAGTTCTTC